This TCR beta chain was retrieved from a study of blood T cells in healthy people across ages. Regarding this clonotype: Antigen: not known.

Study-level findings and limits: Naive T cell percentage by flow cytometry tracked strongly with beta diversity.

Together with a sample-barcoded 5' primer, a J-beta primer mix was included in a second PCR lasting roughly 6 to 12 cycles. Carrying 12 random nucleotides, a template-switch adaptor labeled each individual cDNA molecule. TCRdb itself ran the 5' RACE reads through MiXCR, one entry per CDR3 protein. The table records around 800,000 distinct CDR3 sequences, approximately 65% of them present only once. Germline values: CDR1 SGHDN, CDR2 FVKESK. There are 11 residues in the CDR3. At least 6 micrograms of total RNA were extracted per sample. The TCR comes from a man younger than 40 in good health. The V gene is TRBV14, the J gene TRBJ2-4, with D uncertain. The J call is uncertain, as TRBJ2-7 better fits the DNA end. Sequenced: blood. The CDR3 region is CASSQPHEQYF. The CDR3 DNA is TGTGCCAGCAGCCAACCCCACGAGCAGTACTTC.